This entry lists 11 T cell receptor beta chains sequenced from one sample in a study of CD8+ T cells in alopecia areata. TCR sequencing used cDNA made by reverse transcription of extracted RNA. Libraries were prepared by immunoSEQ multiplex PCR; TCRdb keeps only in-frame clonotypes and omits some of them. This sample includes around 1,500 clones with no singletons; its ten biggest clones take up 40%. Cutaneous lymph node cells were pooled, and they were sorted using CD4, CD8alpha, NKG2D, NKG2ACE and other markers. The sample taken for sequencing was CD8+ T cells sorted from a lymph node. These receptors all come from a C3H/HeJ mouse with alopecia areata. MHC haplotype of the strain: H2-k.

The table lists this clone with many counts. Gene and germline names: mouse. The read falls 4 residues short of the CDR3 end, and the missing part is taken from the germline J gene. The J gene is TRBJ2-7, the V gene TRBV13-1; D might be TRBD1 (6 bases). Germline assignment: CDR1 NSHNY and CDR2 SYGAGN. V shed 0 bases and J shed 0 bases, with 10 bases lying between them. The CDR3 is made up of 15 amino acids. CDR3 DNA, as far as it was read: TGTGCCAGCAGTGATGCCGGACAGCCCTCCTAT. This sequence encodes CASSDAGQPSY. From start to end, the CDR3 is CASSDAGQPSYEQYF.

This clone has ten or more counts. The listed genes are named as in mouse. The read gets to within 4 residues of the CDR3 end, and the germline J gene fills in the rest. V usage is TRBV19 and J usage is TRBJ1-2; 8 bases match TRBD1. This CDR3 comprises 14 residues. After removal of 4 bases from V and 2 bases from J, the junction contained 4 bases not matched to a gene. Looked up from germline, CDR1 is FNHDT and CDR2 is SITEND (reference sequence). CDR3: CASSGDRSNSDYTF. The CDR3 DNA, read in part, is TGTGCCAGCAGTGGGGACAGGTCTAACTCC.

This clone has at least ten counts. Gene names follow the mouse nomenclature. The missing CDR3 end, 4 residues past where the read stops, is filled in from the germline J gene. The V gene is TRBV13-2, the J gene TRBJ2-7; D uncertain. The CDR3 is made up of 13 amino acids. Germline V gene data show CDR1 as NNHNN and CDR2 as SYGAGS (reference sequence). The CDR3 loop reads CASGDAADYEQYF. Partial CDR3 DNA: TGTGCCAGCGGTGATGCAGCAGATTAT.

The table lists this clone with many counts. Gene names refer to mouse genes. Read coverage stops 4 residues before the CDR3 terminus; the germline J gene supplies the remainder. This rearrangement joins TRBV1 to TRBJ1-1; TRBD1 matches 8 bases. J gave up 1 base and V 1 base, and 2 bases lay outside the gene matches. CDR1 is NSQYPW, CDR2 LRSPGD, per germline (reference sequence). The CDR3 has 15 amino acids. CDR3: CTCSAADRGNTEVFF. The sequenced part of the CDR3 DNA is TGCACCTGCAGTGCAGCAGACAGGGGAAACACA.

This clone was observed at least ten times. Genes and germline come from the mouse. The read ends 4 residues shy of where the CDR3 ends; the end is completed using the germline J gene. The chain is built from TRBV13-3 and TRBJ2-7, with D tentatively TRBD1 (6 bases). The CDR3 length is 14 residues. Germline V gene sequence: CDR1 NNHDY, CDR2 SYVADS. CDR3 loop: CASSGSGQNYEQYF. CDR3 DNA, as far as it was read: TGTGCCAGCAGTGGCTCCGGACAGAATTAT.

Of note for this clone: Genes and germline are mouse. The CDR3 end is not reached by the read, which stops 4 residues before it; the germline J gene fills it in. The chain recombines TRBV29 with TRBJ2-5; tentative D call: TRBD1 (6 bases). Germline V gives CDR1 MSHET, CDR2 SYDVDS. The CDR3 extends over 14 amino acids. The ends were cut back, 5 bases at V and 1 base at J, with 10 bases in the middle. The CDR3 loop is CASSPAGDQDTQYF. The part of the CDR3 DNA that was read is TGTGCTAGCAGTCCCGCAGGGGACCAAGAC.

This clone was observed at least ten times. The gene symbols are mouse symbols. The CDR3 bases that were read are TGTGCCAGCAGAGACCGGGACAAACAAGAC. It is translated as CASRDRDKQD. From start to end, the CDR3 is CASRDRDKQDTQYF. The chain links TRBV19 to TRBJ2-5; D may be TRBD1 (6 bases). The sequence runs out 4 residues before the end of the CDR3; the remainder is reconstructed from the germline J gene. V was pared by 5 bases and J by 3 bases, with 13 bases between. CDR3 length: 14 amino acids. Per the germline V gene, CDR1 is FNHDT and CDR2 is SITEND (reference sequence).

Judged by abundance, this clone is medium-sized. Gene names and germline match the mouse. Read sequence stops 4 residues before the CDR3 end, and the germline J gene provides the missing end. V usage is TRBV19 and J usage is TRBJ1-1, with D unresolved. This CDR3 is 12 amino acids long. Germline values: CDR1 FNHDT, CDR2 SITEND (reference sequence). The covered CDR3 bases are TGTGCCAGCAGTATCTACTGGAGA. Protein: CASSIYWR. The whole CDR3 region reads CASSIYWREVFF. Together with reference TRBV19 and TRBJ1-1, the CDR3 gives the full variable domain: GGIITQTPKFLIGQEGQKLTLKCQQNFNHDTMYWYRQDSGKGLRLIYYSITENDLQKGDLSEGYDASREKKSSFSLTVTSAQKNEMAVFLCASSIYWREVFFGKGTRLTVV.

In its sample, this clone was seen many times. Mouse germline and gene names are used. Read data end 4 residues before the CDR3 end; the end is taken from the germline J gene. The chain uses TRBV1 and TRBJ2-3; D unresolved. Trimming pared 0 bases from V and 1 base from J, leaving 8 bases between. Per the germline V gene, CDR1 is NSQYPW and CDR2 is LRSPGD (reference sequence). The CDR3 is made up of 15 amino acids. CDR3 sequence reads: CTCSADRWGAETLYF. The sequenced part of the CDR3 DNA is TGCACCTGCAGTGCAGACAGGTGGGGTGCAGAA.

Points on this clone: Genes here carry mouse names. The read terminates 4 residues before the CDR3 end, so the remaining end is supplied by the germline J gene. V and J are TRBV13-3 and TRBJ2-1, with TRBD1 matching over 9 bases. Germline CDR1 reads NNHDY; CDR2 reads SYVADS. This CDR3 comprises 14 residues. V lost 4 bases, J lost 6 bases, and 5 bases stayed unmatched. CDR3 amino acids: CASSPDRGFAEQFF. The CDR3 DNA, read in part, is TGTGCCAGCAGTCCCGACAGGGGGTTTGCT.

This clone showed up many times. The gene symbols are mouse symbols. The read is 4 residues too short to cover the CDR3 end, so that end is filled in from the germline J gene. The V and J genes are TRBV13-1 and TRBJ2-3; TRBD1 might be the D (5 bases). This CDR3 comprises 15 residues. V lost 0 bases to trimming and J lost 0 bases, with 8 bases between them. CDR1 and CDR2 from the germline V gene are NSHNY and SYGAGN. The covered CDR3 bases are TGTGCCAGCAGTGATGTGAGGGGTAGTGCAGAA. It encodes CASSDVRGSAE. The whole CDR3 protein is CASSDVRGSAETLYF.